A single sample gave rise to the 26 T cell receptor beta chains below, sequenced in a study of blood T cells in healthy people across ages. Combining a sample-barcoded 5' primer with a J-beta primer mix, a second PCR ran for roughly 6 to 12 cycles. Each CDR3 protein gets one entry after TCRdb re-called the 5' RACE reads with MiXCR. The sample has about 1.8 million distinct CDR3 sequences; around 48% are singletons. Input material: blood. Receptors originate from a woman in her 40s in good health.

CDR3 coding DNA: TGCAGTGCTAGAGATCCCCGGTACTATGGCTACACCTTC. Its translation: CSARDPRYYGYTF. The chain combines TRBV20-1 with TRBJ1-2; D is undetermined. The germline CDR1 and CDR2 sequences are DFQATT and SNEGSKA (reference sequence). Trimming left V 0 bases short and J 3 bases short, with 8 bases between. The CDR3 has 13 residues.

The chain employs TRBV20-1 and TRBJ2-7; D uncertain. The closer fit of TRBJ2-5 to the DNA end suggests the J call may be wrong. Germline values: CDR1 DFQATT, CDR2 SNEGSKA (reference sequence). CDR3 length: 12 amino acids. The CDR3 sequence: CSAQNVAETQYF. DNA for the CDR3: TGCAGTGCTCAGAACGTGGCAGAGACCCAGTACTTC.

As regards this clonotype: A junction end diverges from the germline sequence, so it may reflect a read error. The chain couples TRBV2 to TRBJ2-4; a possible D gene is TRBD2 (5 bases). The DNA end is a closer match to TRBJ2-5, so the J assignment may be wrong. CDR3 length: 15 amino acids. In germline, CDR1 is SNHLY, CDR2 FYNNEI. DNA of the CDR3: TGTGCCCGCAGTCAGCAGCAGACGGGGAAAGAGACCCAGTACTTC. Its translation is CARSQQQTGKETQYF.

CDR3 nucleotide sequence: TGCAGCGTTGTTTGGGACAGCAATCAGCCCCAGCATTTT. Translating gives CSVVWDSNQPQHF. This chain connects TRBV29-1 to TRBJ1-5; a weak D match, TRBD1 (5 bases). This CDR3 has 13 residues. The germline V and J ends were trimmed by 4 bases and 1 base, with 8 bases remaining between them. Looked up from germline, CDR1 is SQVTM and CDR2 is ANQGSEA.

This clonotype was counted only a few times. The CDR3: CASTPRGQGDWETQYF. The CDR3 region has the DNA TGTGCCAGCACCCCCAGGGGACAGGGAGATTGGGAGACCCAGTACTTC. The chain joins TRBV6-5 to TRBJ2-5, with 9 nucleotides matching TRBD1. With V trimmed by 7 bases and J by 5 bases, 14 bases remained unmatched. Germline loops: CDR1 MNHEY, CDR2 SVGAGI. The CDR3 covers 16 residues.

This clonotype appeared once. The chain uses TRBV20-1 and TRBJ2-7; D is uncertain. The V end lost 6 bases, the J end lost 4 bases, and 22 bases lay between the germline ends. Germline V gene data show CDR1 as DFQATT and CDR2 as SNEGSKA (reference sequence). The CDR3 has 15 amino acids. The CDR3 reads CSADKRGRARYEQYF. The CDR3 nucleotides read TGCAGTGCCGACAAAAGAGGTAGGGCTAGGTACGAGCAGTACTTC.

The chain combines TRBV11-2 with TRBJ2-1; 14 bases line up with TRBD2. V trimming: 1 base; J trimming: 0 bases; junction bases outside the gene matches: 8. Germline CDR1 reads SGHAT; CDR2 reads FQNNGV. The CDR3 is 20 amino acids. CDR3 DNA sequence: TGTGCCAGCAGCTTAGCCCTGGGACTAGCGGGGGTCCTCTCCTACAATGAGCAGTTCTTC. This codes for CASSLALGLAGVLSYNEQFF.

CDR3 in amino acids: CSASAGTGGHEQYF. The CDR3 DNA reads TGCAGTGCTAGTGCCGGGACAGGGGGCCACGAGCAGTACTTC. The V call is TRBV20-1, the J call TRBJ2-4, with 12 positions matching TRBD1. The DNA end favors TRBJ2-7, so the J call may be wrong. CDR1 is DFQATT, CDR2 SNEGSKA, per germline (reference sequence). CDR3 length equals 14 residues.

J is TRBJ1-4 and V is TRBV7-9; D ambiguous. Trimming pared 3 bases from V and 1 base from J, leaving 9 bases between. The germline V gene encodes CDR1 SEHNR and CDR2 FQNEAQ (reference sequence). The CDR3 is made up of 15 amino acids. CDR3: CASSFDLLTNEKLFF. The CDR3 bases are TGTGCCAGCAGCTTCGACCTACTAACTAATGAAAAACTGTTTTTT.

About this clonotype itself: Its ends do not fully match the called genes, so a read error is possible. This chain connects TRBV4-3 to TRBJ2-5, with D hard to call. Germline CDR1 reads LGHNA; CDR2 reads YSLEER. The CDR3 covers 15 residues. The CDR3 here is CASSQDSTIQETQFF. CDR3 sequence (DNA): TGCGCCAGCAGCCAAGATTCGACGATCCAAGAGACCCAGTTCTTT.

The chain employs TRBV7-8 and TRBJ2-3, with 8 bases that match TRBD2. The CDR3 runs to 16 residues. Germline V gives CDR1 SGHVS, CDR2 FQNEAQ. The junction had 6 bases not matched to a gene; V was cut back by 1 base and J by 3 bases. CDR3 amino acids: CASSLGVAGRTDTQYF. The CDR3 DNA sequence: TGTGCCAGCAGCTTAGGCGTAGCGGGGAGAACAGATACGCAGTATTTT.

V is TRBV12-3 or TRBV12-4 and J is TRBJ2-7, with 7 bases aligning to TRBD1. The CDR3 has 15 amino acids. The junction had 8 bases not matched to a gene; V was cut back by 6 bases and J by 0 bases. In DNA form, the CDR3 reads TGTGCCAGCAGCCAGACAGGGCTTCTCTCCTACGAGCAGTACTTC. Protein product: CASSQTGLLSYEQYF.

The sample holds a few counts of this clonotype. The chain is built from TRBV12-3 or TRBV12-4 and TRBJ1-2, with D possibly TRBD1 on 5 matching bases. The CDR3 has 14 residues. V lost 7 bases, J lost 3 bases, and 15 bases lay in between. This chain's CDR3 is CASTLRGLDYGYTF. The CDR3 DNA reads TGTGCCAGCACCCTCCGGGGCTTGGACTATGGCTACACCTTC.

The V gene is TRBV12-3 or TRBV12-4, the J gene TRBJ2-1; 8 bases agree with TRBD1. The DNA end is a closer match to TRBJ2-7, so the J assignment may be wrong. CDR3 length: 17 amino acids. The CDR3 bases are TGTGCCAGCAGTCTACGACAGGGGCGAGACCTCTACAATGAGCAGTACTTC. Residues: CASSLRQGRDLYNEQYF.

This clonotype came up a few times. The chain links TRBV3-1 to TRBJ1-2; possibly TRBD1 for D (5 bases). CDR1 LGHDT and CDR2 YNNKEL come from the germline V gene (reference sequence). Trimming removed 0 bases from V and 5 bases from J, with 13 bases in between. The CDR3 is 15 residues long. The chain's CDR3 is CASSQDVGRTYGYTF. CDR3 DNA sequence: TGTGCCAGCAGCCAAGACGTGGGACGGACGTATGGCTACACCTTC.

V is TRBV7-2 and J is TRBJ2-1; no firm D call. Germline values: CDR1 SGHTA, CDR2 FQGNSA. The CDR3 is made up of 12 amino acids. The ends were cut back, 5 bases at V and 13 bases at J, with 15 bases in the middle. CDR3 loop: CASSKGLETQFF. The CDR3 DNA reads as TGTGCCAGCAGCAAGGGATTGGAGACCCAGTTCTTC.

The CDR3 DNA follows: TGTGCCAGCAGTTTAAAAGTCCACGTAGGTACGCAGTATTTT. Encoded protein: CASSLKVHVGTQYF. This sequence joins TRBV12-3 or TRBV12-4 and TRBJ2-3; D is undetermined. Deletions cut 2 bases from V and 8 bases from J, with 14 bases between. This CDR3 spans 14 amino acids.

The V call is TRBV20-1, the J call TRBJ1-6; weak D call: TRBD1 (6 bases). The V gene's germline CDR1 is DFQATT and CDR2 SNEGSKA (reference sequence). Trimming cost V 5 bases and J 4 bases, with 18 bases left between them. The CDR3 is 16 amino acids. The CDR3 sequence: CSAPSTGIVYNSPLHF. The DNA of the CDR3 is TGCAGTGCTCCTTCAACAGGGATAGTTTATAATTCACCCCTCCACTTT.

This chain links TRBV20-1 with TRBJ2-7, with D perhaps TRBD1 (6 bases). Germline CDR1 DFQATT, CDR2 SNEGSKA (reference sequence). V was pared by 2 bases and J by 7 bases, with 9 bases between. The CDR3 extends over 11 amino acids. CDR3 residues: CSARLTGEQYF. The CDR3 DNA reads as TGCAGTGCTAGATTAACAGGGGAGCAGTACTTC.

CDR3 protein: CSARDVRGLGGYTF. CDR3 DNA: TGCAGTGCTAGAGATGTGAGGGGGTTGGGTGGCTACACCTTC. The chain links TRBV20-1 to TRBJ1-2, with D tentatively TRBD1 (6 bases). Germline V lookup: CDR1 DFQATT, CDR2 SNEGSKA (reference sequence). This CDR3 comprises 14 residues. Deletions cut 0 bases from V and 7 bases from J, with 15 bases between.

J is TRBJ1-2 and V is TRBV5-1; TRBD1 matches 10 bases. Germline V CDR1 and CDR2: SGHRS, YFSETQ. The CDR3 is 15 amino acids. Unmatched junction bases numbered 5, after V lost 0 bases and J lost 6 bases. The CDR3 DNA is TGCGCCAGCAGCTTGGGGGGACAGGGGATCCATGGCTACACCTTC. Protein sequence: CASSLGGQGIHGYTF.

This clonotype has more than one count but fewer than ten. The chain has TRBV15 and TRBJ1-2, with D hard to call. The CDR3 runs to 13 residues. Germline values: CDR1 LNHNV, CDR2 YYDKDF (reference sequence). Between the trimmed V and J ends, which lost 6 bases and 1 base, there was a span of 9 bases. The CDR3: CATSGDDNYGYTF. DNA for the CDR3: TGTGCCACCAGTGGGGATGATAACTATGGCTACACCTTC.

The V gene is TRBV7-9, the J gene TRBJ2-2; TRBD2 matches at 9 bases. The CDR3 spans 17 residues. V trimming: 7 bases; J trimming: 3 bases; junction bases outside the gene matches: 12. CDR1 and CDR2 from the germline V gene are SEHNR and FQNEAQ (reference sequence). CDR3 sequence: CASTLLPSGAYTGELFF. The DNA for the CDR3 is TGTGCCAGCACCCTACTTCCTAGCGGGGCATACACCGGGGAGCTGTTTTTT.

The CDR3 sequence: CASSLDPGITYGYTF. The CDR3 DNA is TGTGCCAGCAGCTTAGATCCGGGAATCACCTATGGCTACACCTTC. V is TRBV7-9 and J is TRBJ1-2; D remains unclear. This CDR3 has 15 amino acids. Between the trimmed V and J ends, which lost 1 base and 4 bases, there was a span of 13 bases. CDR1 SEHNR and CDR2 FQNEAQ come from the germline V gene (reference sequence).

In its sample, this clonotype was seen a few times. The gene calls are TRBV20-1 and TRBJ2-6, with D unclear. There are 16 residues in the CDR3. Trimming removed 1 base from V and 1 base from J, with 11 bases in between. Germline V gene sequence: CDR1 DFQATT, CDR2 SNEGSKA (reference sequence). The CDR3 nucleotides are TGCAGTGCTAGAGCTCTCACGGTTTCTGGGGCCAACGTCCTGACTTTC. Protein: CSARALTVSGANVLTF.

The chain combines TRBV20-1 with TRBJ2-3; 8 nucleotides match TRBD2. Per the germline V gene, CDR1 is DFQATT and CDR2 is SNEGSKA (reference sequence). J was trimmed by 2 bases and V by 2 bases; bases with no gene match: 3. The CDR3 spans 14 residues. The DNA for the CDR3 is TGCAGTGCTAGACGGGGGGGTAACACAGATACGCAGTATTTT. Encoded protein: CSARRGGNTDTQYF.